This TCR beta chain appears in the sequencing data of a study of yellow fever vaccine responses in identical twins. TCRdb independently ran MiXCR on the RT-PCR reads; one entry per CDR3 protein. Found here are about 19,000 distinct CDR3 sequences, approximately 70% of them singletons; the top ten hold roughly 2.7%. For this clonotype: Its antigen is currently unknown.

General observations from the study: Reportedly, the response of twins' T cells to the vaccine seemed partly convergent, partly personalized.

The V gene's germline CDR1 is LNHDA and CDR2 SQIVND (reference sequence). The V end lost 7 bases, the J end lost 7 bases, and 15 bases lay between the germline ends. The CDR3 runs 13 residues. The TCR sequence derives from a woman younger than 30 who received the yellow fever vaccine. V usage is TRBV19 and J usage is TRBJ2-3; a weak D match, TRBD1 (6 bases). Sequencing was performed on T cells from blood (PBMCs), unsorted or a sorted subset (not recorded which), taken before or after yellow fever vaccination (not recorded which). For the CDR3, the DNA is TGTGCCAGTAACCTACAGGGTGTTAATACGCAGTATTTT. This codes for CASNLQGVNTQYF.